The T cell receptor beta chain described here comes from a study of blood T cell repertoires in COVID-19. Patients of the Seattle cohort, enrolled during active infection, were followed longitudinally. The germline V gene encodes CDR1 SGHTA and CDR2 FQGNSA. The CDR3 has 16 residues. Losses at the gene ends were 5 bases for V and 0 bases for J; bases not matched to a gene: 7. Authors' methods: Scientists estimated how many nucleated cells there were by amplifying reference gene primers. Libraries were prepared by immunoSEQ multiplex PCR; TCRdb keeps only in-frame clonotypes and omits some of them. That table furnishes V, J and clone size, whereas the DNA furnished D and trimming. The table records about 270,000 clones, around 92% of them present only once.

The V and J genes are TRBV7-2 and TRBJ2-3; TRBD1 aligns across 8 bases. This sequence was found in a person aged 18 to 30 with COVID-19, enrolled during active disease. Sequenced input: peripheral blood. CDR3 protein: CASSQLGQGSTDTQYF. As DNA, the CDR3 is TGTGCCAGCAGCCAACTAGGACAGGGAAGCACAGATACGCAGTATTTT.